Shown below are 13 T cell receptor beta chains from a single sample sequenced in a study of T cell responses to AZD1222 COVID-19 vaccine. Only in-frame clones appear in the TCRdb table, and some are missing; sequencing was by immunoSEQ multiplex PCR. The profile shows 140,000 or so clones, about 86% of them singletons. The starting material was peripheral blood, obtained on day 0 of AZD1222 vaccination. The receptors originated from an adult in good health.

This clone was found a few times. The chain is built from TRBV6-6 and TRBJ1-1; no clear D. V was cut by 5 bases and J by 7 bases, with 5 bases left in between. The CDR3 is 10 residues long. Per germline, CDR1 MNHNY and CDR2 SVGAGI (reference sequence). The CDR3, as DNA: TGTGCCAGCAGTAGGGATGAAGCTTTCTTT. Encoded protein: CASSRDEAFF.

The CDR3 reads CASSIAGNQPQHF. The CDR3 coding sequence is TGTGCCAGTAGTATAGCGGGAAATCAGCCCCAGCATTTT. This sequence joins TRBV19 and TRBJ1-5, with D unresolved. Trimming pared 1 base from V and 4 bases from J, leaving 5 bases between. The CDR3 length is 13 residues. CDR1 LNHDA and CDR2 SQIVND come from the germline V gene (reference sequence).

This chain links TRBV6-4 with TRBJ2-3; TRBD2 agrees at 10 bases. Germline CDR1 MRHNA, CDR2 SNTAGT. J lost 5 bases, V lost 5 bases, and 7 bases had no gene match. The CDR3 contains 15 residues. DNA for the CDR3: TGTGCCAGCAGTACGGAGCTAGCGGGAGAAGATACGCAGTATTTT. Protein: CASSTELAGEDTQYF.

The chain links TRBV21-1 to TRBJ1-5. TRBV21-1 is a listed pseudogene. The CDR3 length is 19 residues. The CDR3 loop reads CASSKSREGQNYSNQPQHF. The CDR3 nucleotides read TGTGCCAGCAGCAAAAGCAGAGAAGGGCAGAATTATAGCAATCAGCCCCAGCATTTT.

The J gene is TRBJ1-4, the V gene TRBV30, with D unresolved. The CDR3 length is 14 residues. The germline V and J ends were trimmed by 3 bases and 0 bases, with 8 bases remaining between them. Germline-derived CDR1 and CDR2 are GTSNPN and SVGIG (reference sequence). The CDR3 coding sequence is TGTGCCTGGAGCACGTACGCAACTAATGAAAAACTGTTTTTT. It codes for CAWSTYATNEKLFF.

CDR3 region: CASSNSGSSYNEQFF. The CDR3 nucleotides read TGTGCCAGTAGTAATAGCGGGAGCTCCTACAATGAGCAGTTCTTC. V and J are TRBV19 and TRBJ2-1; the match to TRBD2 covers 9 bases. The length of the CDR3 is 15 residues. The trim removed 4 bases at V and 0 bases at J, leaving 1 base unmatched. Germline-derived CDR1 and CDR2 are LNHDA and SQIVND (reference sequence).

The chain has TRBV27 and TRBJ1-1, with D hard to call. Germline CDR1 and CDR2: MNHEY and SMNVEV (reference sequence). V lost 4 bases to trimming and J lost 1 base, with 7 bases between them. The CDR3 runs 13 residues. The CDR3 loop reads CASSSGWNTEAFF. The CDR3 coding sequence is TGTGCCAGCAGTTCAGGATGGAACACTGAAGCTTTCTTT.

The J gene is TRBJ1-3, the V gene TRBV6-5; D gene ambiguous. The CDR3 is 13 amino acids. V was cut by 7 bases and J by 2 bases, with 9 bases left in between. The germline V gene has CDR1 MNHEY and CDR2 SVGAGI. The CDR3 DNA follows: TGTGCCAGCACGAGGGCAACTGGAAACACCATATATTTT. Protein: CASTRATGNTIYF.

The V call is TRBV4-2, the J call TRBJ2-1; D unresolved. Germline values: CDR1 LGHNA, CDR2 YNFKEQ. Trimming left V 4 bases short and J 0 bases short, with 7 bases between. CDR3 length: 14 amino acids. The CDR3 reads CASSPPSSYNEQFF. The CDR3 DNA reads TGTGCCAGCAGCCCCCCGAGCTCCTACAATGAGCAGTTCTTC.

V gene TRBV7-3 combines with J gene TRBJ2-5; D is undetermined. Germline V lookup: CDR1 SGHTA, CDR2 FQGTGA. V gave up 2 bases and J gave up 1 base, with 8 bases separating them. The CDR3 has 14 amino acids. The DNA for the CDR3 is TGTGCCAGCAGCTTAGATCAAACCCAAGAGACCCAGTACTTC. Amino acid sequence: CASSLDQTQETQYF.

This chain connects TRBV10-3 to TRBJ1-1; TRBD1 is a possible D gene (5 bases). Trimming took off 6 bases at V and 3 bases at J, with 11 bases between the two ends. Germline CDR1 reads ENHRY; CDR2 reads SYGVKD. This CDR3 has 13 residues. The CDR3 region has the DNA TGTGCCATCAGGGAGACAGAGTACACTGAAGCTTTCTTT. Its protein product is CAIRETEYTEAFF.

With regard to this clone: This CDR3 is missing its conserved last phenylalanine or tryptophan, likely due to a read error. Because the CDR3's place on the DNA is in doubt, the DNA is left out and the CDR3 is given as listed by TCRdb. The rearrangement joins TRBV30 to TRBJ2-7. The CDR3 length is 12 residues, termini included. The germline V gene has CDR1 GTSNPN and CDR2 SVGIG (reference sequence). CDR3 amino acids: CAWSVGSGTSRI.

The V gene is TRBV2, the J gene TRBJ2-3; D may be TRBD2 (6 bases). Between the trimmed V and J ends, which lost 7 bases and 4 bases, there was a span of 15 bases. Germline CDR1 reads SNHLY; CDR2 reads FYNNEI. The CDR3 extends over 14 amino acids. Written as DNA, the CDR3 is TGTGCCAGCACCCCTGTAGCGGTCTCAGATACGCAGTATTTT. This gives the protein CASTPVAVSDTQYF.